This paragraph covers one T cell receptor beta chain sequence. Its specificity is not known. The source of the sample is a study of cytomegalovirus exposure and HLA in healthy donors. Deletions cut 1 base from V and 7 bases from J, with 8 bases between. Per germline, CDR1 LNHNV and CDR2 YYDKDF (reference sequence). The CDR3 loop spans 12 amino acids. Study findings and constraints: 164 TCR beta chains were listed as cytomegalovirus-associated. There were some public TCRs occurring in many donors, but most TCR sequences were rare.

Each donor was nominally healthy when sampled (though unrecorded immune exposures were likely). The PCR contained 60 Vbeta and 13 Jbeta primers. Some clones are missing from TCRdb's copy, which holds only in-frame ones; the method was immunoSEQ multiplex PCR. The table for this sample gives some 84,000 clones. The genes are TRBV15 and TRBJ2-7, with D tentatively TRBD2 (5 bases). The sequence derives from a man aged 50-59 years in good health and CMV-seronegative. Sequencing was done on a sample of PBMCs. The CDR3 here is CATSRATGEQYF. The CDR3 DNA reads TGTGCCACCAGCAGAGCGACGGGGGAGCAGTACTTC.